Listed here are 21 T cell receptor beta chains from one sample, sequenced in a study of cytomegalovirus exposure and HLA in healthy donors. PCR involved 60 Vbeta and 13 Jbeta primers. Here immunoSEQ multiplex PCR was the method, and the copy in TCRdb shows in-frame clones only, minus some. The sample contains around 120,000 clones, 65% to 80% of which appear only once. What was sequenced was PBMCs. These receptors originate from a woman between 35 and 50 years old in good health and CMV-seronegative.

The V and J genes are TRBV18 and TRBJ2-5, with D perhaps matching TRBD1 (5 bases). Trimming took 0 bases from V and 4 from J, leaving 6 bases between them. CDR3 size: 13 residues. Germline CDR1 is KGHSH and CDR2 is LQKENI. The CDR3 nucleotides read TGTGCCAGCTCACCACCAGGGGTAGAGACCCAGTACTTC. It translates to CASSPPGVETQYF.

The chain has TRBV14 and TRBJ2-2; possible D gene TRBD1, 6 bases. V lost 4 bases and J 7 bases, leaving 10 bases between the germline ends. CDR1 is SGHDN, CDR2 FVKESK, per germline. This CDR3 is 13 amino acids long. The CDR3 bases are TGTGCCAGCAGCCCGAGGACAGACGGGGAGCTGTTTTTT. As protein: CASSPRTDGELFF.

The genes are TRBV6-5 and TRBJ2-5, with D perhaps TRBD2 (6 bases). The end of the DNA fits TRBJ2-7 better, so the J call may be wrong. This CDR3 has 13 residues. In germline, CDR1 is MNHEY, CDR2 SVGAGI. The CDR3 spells CASSSPGVYEQYF. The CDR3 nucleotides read TGTGCCAGCAGTTCGCCGGGAGTCTACGAGCAGTACTTC.

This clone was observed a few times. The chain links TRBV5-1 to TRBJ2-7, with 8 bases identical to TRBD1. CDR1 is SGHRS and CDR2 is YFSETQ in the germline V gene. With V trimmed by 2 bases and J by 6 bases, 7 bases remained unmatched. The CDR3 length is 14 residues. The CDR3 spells CASSFRDRGGEQYF. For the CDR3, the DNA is TGCGCCAGCAGCTTCAGAGACAGGGGCGGCGAGCAGTACTTC.

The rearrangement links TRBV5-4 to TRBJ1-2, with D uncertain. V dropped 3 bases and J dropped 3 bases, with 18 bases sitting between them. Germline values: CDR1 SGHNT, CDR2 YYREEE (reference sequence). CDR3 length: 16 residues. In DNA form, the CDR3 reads TGTGCCAGCAGCTCACCCTTCTCCGGGGTGGACTATGGCTACACCTTC. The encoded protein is CASSSPFSGVDYGYTF.

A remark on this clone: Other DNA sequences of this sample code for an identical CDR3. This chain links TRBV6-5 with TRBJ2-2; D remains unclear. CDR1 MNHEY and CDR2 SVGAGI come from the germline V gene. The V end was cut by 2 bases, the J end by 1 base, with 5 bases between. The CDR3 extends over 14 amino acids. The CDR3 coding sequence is TGTGCCAGCAGTTACGGCAGGAACACCGGGGAGCTGTTTTTT. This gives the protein CASSYGRNTGELFF.

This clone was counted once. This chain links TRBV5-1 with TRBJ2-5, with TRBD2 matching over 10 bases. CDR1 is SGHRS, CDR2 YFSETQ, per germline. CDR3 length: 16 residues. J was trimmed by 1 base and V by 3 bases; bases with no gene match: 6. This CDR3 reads CASSSGLAEPQETQYF. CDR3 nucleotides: TGCGCCAGCAGCTCTGGACTAGCGGAGCCCCAAGAGACCCAGTACTTC.

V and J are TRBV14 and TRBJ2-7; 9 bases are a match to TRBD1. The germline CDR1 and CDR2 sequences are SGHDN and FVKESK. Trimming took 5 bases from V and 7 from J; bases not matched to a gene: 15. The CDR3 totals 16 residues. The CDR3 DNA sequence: TGTGCCAGCAGCTTAAGAAGGAACAGGGGGCGCGGAGAGCAGTACTTC. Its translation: CASSLRRNRGRGEQYF.

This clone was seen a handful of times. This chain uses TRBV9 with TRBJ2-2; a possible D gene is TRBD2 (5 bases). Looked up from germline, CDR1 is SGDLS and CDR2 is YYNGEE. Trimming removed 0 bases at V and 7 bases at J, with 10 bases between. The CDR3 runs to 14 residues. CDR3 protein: CASSVEYRGGELFF. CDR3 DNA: TGTGCCAGCAGCGTAGAATATCGGGGCGGGGAGCTGTTTTTT.

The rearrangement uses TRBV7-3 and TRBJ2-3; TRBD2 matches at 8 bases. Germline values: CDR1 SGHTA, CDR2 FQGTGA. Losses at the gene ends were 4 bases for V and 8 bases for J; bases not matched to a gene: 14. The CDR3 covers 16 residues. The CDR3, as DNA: TGTGCCAGCAGCTATTTTGCGGCGGGGGGAGGGCCTACGCAGTATTTT. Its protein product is CASSYFAAGGGPTQYF.

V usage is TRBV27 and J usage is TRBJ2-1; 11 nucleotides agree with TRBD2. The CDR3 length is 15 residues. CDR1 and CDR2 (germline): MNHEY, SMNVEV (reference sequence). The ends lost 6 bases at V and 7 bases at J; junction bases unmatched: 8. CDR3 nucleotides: TGTGCCAGCAGCTCCGGGACTAGCGGAACTAATGAGCAGTTCTTC. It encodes CASSSGTSGTNEQFF.

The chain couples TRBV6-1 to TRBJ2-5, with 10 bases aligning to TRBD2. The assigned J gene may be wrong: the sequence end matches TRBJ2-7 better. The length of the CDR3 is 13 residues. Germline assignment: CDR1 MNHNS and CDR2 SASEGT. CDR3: CASGLADLYEQYF. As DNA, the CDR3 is TGTGCCAGTGGACTAGCGGACCTCTACGAGCAGTACTTC.

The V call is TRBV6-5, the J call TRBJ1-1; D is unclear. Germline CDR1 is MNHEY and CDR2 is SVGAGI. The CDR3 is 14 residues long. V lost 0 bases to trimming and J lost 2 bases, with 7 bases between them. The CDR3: CASSYSTRNTEAFF. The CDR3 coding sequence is TGTGCCAGCAGTTACTCGACTAGAAACACTGAAGCTTTCTTT.

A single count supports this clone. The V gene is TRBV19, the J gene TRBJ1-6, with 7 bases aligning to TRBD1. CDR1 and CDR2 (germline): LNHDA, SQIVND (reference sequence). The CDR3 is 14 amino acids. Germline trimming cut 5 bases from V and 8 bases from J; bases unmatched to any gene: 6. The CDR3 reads CASSSRDSHSPLHF. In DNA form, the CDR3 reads TGTGCCAGTAGTTCCCGGGACAGTCATTCACCCCTCCACTTT.

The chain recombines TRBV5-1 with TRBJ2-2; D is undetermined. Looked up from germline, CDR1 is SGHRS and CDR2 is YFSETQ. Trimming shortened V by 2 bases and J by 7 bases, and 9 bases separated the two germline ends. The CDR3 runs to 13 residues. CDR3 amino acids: CASSFPGDGELFF. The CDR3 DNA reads TGCGCCAGCAGCTTCCCAGGTGACGGGGAGCTGTTTTTT.

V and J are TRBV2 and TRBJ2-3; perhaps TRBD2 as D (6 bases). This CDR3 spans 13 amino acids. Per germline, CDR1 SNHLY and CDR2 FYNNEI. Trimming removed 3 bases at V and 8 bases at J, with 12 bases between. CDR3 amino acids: CASSDLRGITQYF. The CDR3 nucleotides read TGTGCCAGCAGTGATCTGCGGGGCATTACGCAGTATTTT.

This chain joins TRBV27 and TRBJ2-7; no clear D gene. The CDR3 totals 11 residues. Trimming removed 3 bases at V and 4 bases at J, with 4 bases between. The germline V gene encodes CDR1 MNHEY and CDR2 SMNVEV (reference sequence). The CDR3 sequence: CASSFNYEQYF. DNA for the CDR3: TGTGCCAGCAGTTTTAATTACGAGCAGTACTTC.

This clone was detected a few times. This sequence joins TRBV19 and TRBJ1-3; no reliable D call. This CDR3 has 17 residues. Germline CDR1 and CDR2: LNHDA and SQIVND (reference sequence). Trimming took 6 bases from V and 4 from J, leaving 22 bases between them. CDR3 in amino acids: CASSPTSPGLPGNTIYF. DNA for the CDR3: TGTGCCAGTAGCCCCACCAGTCCGGGATTGCCGGGAAACACCATATATTTT.

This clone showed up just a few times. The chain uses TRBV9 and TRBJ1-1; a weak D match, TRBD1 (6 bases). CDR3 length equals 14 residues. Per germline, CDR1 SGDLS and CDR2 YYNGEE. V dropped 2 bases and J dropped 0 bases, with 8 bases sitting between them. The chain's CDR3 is CASSVGTLNTEAFF. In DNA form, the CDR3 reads TGTGCCAGCAGCGTCGGGACATTGAACACTGAAGCTTTCTTT.

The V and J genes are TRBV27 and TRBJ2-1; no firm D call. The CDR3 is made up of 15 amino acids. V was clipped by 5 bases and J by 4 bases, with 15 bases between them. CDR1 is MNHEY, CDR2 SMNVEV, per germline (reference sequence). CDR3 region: CASSQIYPNYNEQFF. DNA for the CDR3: TGTGCCAGCAGTCAAATCTACCCTAATTACAATGAGCAGTTCTTC.

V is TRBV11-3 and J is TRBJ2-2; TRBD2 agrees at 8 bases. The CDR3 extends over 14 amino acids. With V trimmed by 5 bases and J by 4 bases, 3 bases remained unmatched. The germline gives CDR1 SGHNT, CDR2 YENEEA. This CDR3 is CASSPGLATGELFF. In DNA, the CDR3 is TGTGCCAGCAGCCCCGGACTAGCCACCGGGGAGCTGTTTTTT.